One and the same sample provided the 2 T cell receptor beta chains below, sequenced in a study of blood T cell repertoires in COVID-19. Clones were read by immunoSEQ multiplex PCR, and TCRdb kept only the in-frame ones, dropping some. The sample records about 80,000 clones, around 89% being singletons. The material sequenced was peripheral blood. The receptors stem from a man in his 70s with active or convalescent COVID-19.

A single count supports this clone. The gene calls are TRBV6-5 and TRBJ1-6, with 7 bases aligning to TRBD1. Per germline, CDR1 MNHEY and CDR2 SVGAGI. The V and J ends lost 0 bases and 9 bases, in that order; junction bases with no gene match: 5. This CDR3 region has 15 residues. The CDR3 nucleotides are TGTGCCAGCAGTTACTCGGCCCAGGGGGGTTCACCCCTCCACTTT. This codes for CASSYSAQGGSPLHF.

The CDR3 spells CAISESTGGPYQLAQYF. The CDR3 coding sequence is TGTGCCATCAGTGAGTCGACAGGCGGACCATACCAATTAGCGCAGTACTTC. The rearrangement uses TRBV10-3 and TRBJ2-5, with D possibly being TRBD1 (6 bases). V lost 0 bases to trimming and J lost 11 bases, with 25 bases between them. Germline V CDR1 and CDR2: ENHRY, SYGVKD. This CDR3 comprises 17 residues.